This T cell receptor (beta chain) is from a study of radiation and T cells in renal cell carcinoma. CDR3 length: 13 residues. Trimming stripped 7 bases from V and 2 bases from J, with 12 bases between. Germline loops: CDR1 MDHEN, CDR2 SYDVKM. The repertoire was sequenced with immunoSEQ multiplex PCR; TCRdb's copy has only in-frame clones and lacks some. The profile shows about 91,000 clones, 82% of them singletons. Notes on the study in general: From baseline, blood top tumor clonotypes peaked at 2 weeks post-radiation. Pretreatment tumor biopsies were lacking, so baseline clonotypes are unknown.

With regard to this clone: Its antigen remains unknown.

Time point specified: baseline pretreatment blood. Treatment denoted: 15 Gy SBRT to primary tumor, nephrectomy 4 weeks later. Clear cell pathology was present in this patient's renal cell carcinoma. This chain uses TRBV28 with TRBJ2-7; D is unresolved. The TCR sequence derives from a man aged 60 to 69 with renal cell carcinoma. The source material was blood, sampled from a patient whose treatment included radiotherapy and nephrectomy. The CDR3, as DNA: TGTGCCAGCACGGAGACAAAGACCTACGAGCAGTACTTC. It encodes CASTETKTYEQYF. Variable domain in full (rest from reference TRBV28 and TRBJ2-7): DVKVTQSSRYLVKRTGEKVFLECVQDMDHENMFWYRQDPGLGLRLIYFSYDVKMKEKGDIPEGYSVSREKKERFSLILESASTNQTSMYLCASTETKTYEQYFGPGTRLTVT.